Below are 18 T cell receptor beta chains sequenced from a single sample in a study of blood T cell repertoires in COVID-19. Here immunoSEQ multiplex PCR was the method, and the copy in TCRdb shows in-frame clones only, minus some. Of under 250,000 clones detected, approximately 88% appear once; the ten largest clones hold 5% to 6.5%. Input material: peripheral blood. These receptors were collected from a woman between 25 and 40 years old with COVID-19, enrolled during active disease.

The CDR3 DNA reads TGTGCCAGCAGTGAATTCGGGGGGCGCGGGGAGACCCAGTACTTC. This translates into CASSEFGGRGETQYF. J is TRBJ2-5 and V is TRBV25-1; possible D gene TRBD2, 7 bases. Trimming removed 1 base at V and 5 bases at J, with 14 bases between. This CDR3 region has 15 residues. Germline V gives CDR1 MGHDK, CDR2 SYGVNS. The full variable domain, completed using reference TRBV25-1 and TRBJ2-5, is EADIYQTPRYLVIGTGKKITLECSQTMGHDKMYWYQQDPGMELHLIHYSYGVNSTEKGDLSSESTVSRIRTEHFPLTLESARPSHTSQYLCASSEFGGRGETQYFGPGTRLLVL.

V usage is TRBV7-9 and J usage is TRBJ1-2; TRBD1 is a possible D gene (6 bases). Germline assignment: CDR1 SEHNR and CDR2 FQNEAQ (reference sequence). V lost 5 bases, J lost 4 bases, and 14 bases lay in between. The length of the CDR3 is 14 residues. The CDR3 loop is CASSAPDSLYGYTF. In nucleotides, the CDR3 is TGTGCCAGCAGCGCTCCGGACAGCCTCTATGGCTACACCTTC.

The chain carries TRBV5-1 and TRBJ2-1; D not certain. CDR1 is SGHRS and CDR2 is YFSETQ in the germline V gene. CDR3 size: 12 residues. V lost 4 bases to trimming and J lost 8 bases, with 10 bases between them. The CDR3 spells CASSDSKDEQFF. CDR3 in DNA: TGCGCCAGCAGCGACTCAAAGGATGAGCAGTTCTTC.

V and J are TRBV14 and TRBJ2-3; 13 nucleotides match TRBD2. Germline V gene sequence: CDR1 SGHDN, CDR2 FVKESK. The V segment lost 0 bases and the J segment 2 bases; nucleotides outside the gene matches: 11. The CDR3 totals 20 residues. The CDR3 DNA is TGTGCCAGCAGCCAAGATTTTAGGACTAGCGGGAGAGCATTCACAGATACGCAGTATTTT. Its translation: CASSQDFRTSGRAFTDTQYF.

The chain uses TRBV11-3 and TRBJ1-1; TRBD1 matches 10 bases. There are 16 residues in the CDR3. V lost 1 base and J lost 3; bases outside the gene matches: 5. Germline lookup yields CDR1 SGHNT and CDR2 YENEEA. CDR3 sequence: CASSLGQGAKYTEAFF. The CDR3 region has the DNA TGTGCCAGCAGCTTAGGACAGGGGGCAAAGTACACTGAAGCTTTCTTT.

The J gene is TRBJ1-5, the V gene TRBV6-2 or TRBV6-3; 9 bases align to TRBD1. CDR1 MNHEY and CDR2 SVGEGT come from the germline V gene. Trimming at V came to 4 bases and at J to 7 bases, leaving 8 bases not matched to a gene. There are 15 residues in the CDR3. The CDR3 region is CASSSLDRGVQPQHF. For the CDR3, the DNA is TGTGCCAGCAGTTCCTTGGACAGGGGTGTCCAGCCCCAGCATTTT.

The chain combines TRBV7-2 with TRBJ2-7; 9 bases map to TRBD1. The CDR3 runs to 15 residues. V was clipped by 2 bases and J by 2 bases; unmatched bases: 4. Germline assignment: CDR1 SGHTA and CDR2 FQGNSA. The CDR3 nucleotides read TGTGCCAGCAGCTTACGGGGACAGGGCACCTACGAGCAGTACTTC. This sequence encodes CASSLRGQGTYEQYF.

The chain employs TRBV6-5 and TRBJ2-5; 12 bases are a match to TRBD1. This CDR3 contains 15 residues. The V segment lost 6 bases and the J segment 6 bases; nucleotides outside the gene matches: 8. CDR1 is MNHEY and CDR2 is SVGAGI in the germline V gene. In DNA form, the CDR3 reads TGTGCCAGCAGCAACTCGGGACAGGGGGCAAAGACCCAGTACTTC. Translating it yields CASSNSGQGAKTQYF.

The J gene is TRBJ1-6, the V gene TRBV4-3; no firm D call. Trimming removed 1 base from V and 7 bases from J, with 11 bases in between. The CDR3 covers 15 residues. Germline V gene lookup returns CDR1 LGHNA and CDR2 YSLEER. The CDR3: CASSQVGRENSPLHF. DNA of the CDR3: TGCGCCAGCAGCCAAGTGGGGAGGGAAAATTCACCCCTCCACTTT.

J is TRBJ1-3 and V is TRBV5-1, with D perhaps matching TRBD1 (5 bases). Trimming took 0 bases from V and 0 from J, leaving 7 bases between them. The CDR3 has 15 amino acids. Germline values: CDR1 SGHRS, CDR2 YFSETQ. CDR3 protein: CASSLADSSGNTIYF. CDR3 sequence (DNA): TGCGCCAGCAGCTTGGCCGACAGCTCTGGAAACACCATATATTTT.

V is TRBV18 and J is TRBJ2-7, with a possible D match to TRBD1 (5 bases). Trimming took 3 bases from V and 0 from J, leaving 15 bases between them. CDR3 size: 16 residues. CDR1 and CDR2 from the germline V gene are KGHSH and LQKENI. Here the CDR3 reads CASSPQGKADSYEQYF. The DNA for the CDR3 is TGTGCCAGCTCACCCCAGGGAAAGGCGGACTCCTACGAGCAGTACTTC.

The chain recombines TRBV19 with TRBJ1-2; 9 nucleotides match TRBD1. The V and J ends lost 7 bases and 5 bases, in that order; junction bases with no gene match: 5. CDR3 length: 13 amino acids. Germline values: CDR1 LNHDA, CDR2 SQIVND (reference sequence). The DNA of the CDR3 is TGTGCCAGTACTCGGACAGGGGTTTATGGCTACACCTTC. Translating gives CASTRTGVYGYTF.

The CDR3 loop reads CASSSPQQGQETQYF. The CDR3 nucleotides are TGTGCCAGCAGTTCGCCCCAACAGGGGCAAGAGACCCAGTACTTC. This chain links TRBV6-5 with TRBJ2-5, with 7 bases identical to TRBD1. Unmatched junction bases numbered 7, after V lost 4 bases and J lost 2 bases. The CDR3 is made up of 15 amino acids. Germline values: CDR1 MNHEY, CDR2 SVGAGI.

The chain is built from TRBV10-3 and TRBJ2-1, with 9 positions matching TRBD1. This CDR3 spans 15 amino acids. Germline CDR1 ENHRY, CDR2 SYGVKD. The V segment lost 3 bases and the J segment 4 bases; nucleotides outside the gene matches: 4. The CDR3 sequence: CAISDIQGAYNEQFF. The CDR3 nucleotides are TGTGCCATCAGTGATATACAGGGGGCTTACAATGAGCAGTTCTTC.

The chain is built from TRBV9 and TRBJ2-3; perhaps TRBD2 as D (6 bases). Germline V gene data show CDR1 as SGDLS and CDR2 as YYNGEE. The CDR3 totals 15 residues. Trimming took off 5 bases at V and 2 bases at J, with 15 bases between the two ends. The CDR3 DNA follows: TGTGCCAGCAGTGCCGGGACTCTCCCCACAGATACGCAGTATTTT. Translating it yields CASSAGTLPTDTQYF.

The J gene is TRBJ2-1, the V gene TRBV30; no clear D gene. Trimming cost V 4 bases and J 2 bases, with 18 bases left between them. The CDR3 loop spans 16 amino acids. Per germline, CDR1 GTSNPN and CDR2 SVGIG (reference sequence). The CDR3 DNA is TGTGCCTGGAAGAAGTCTGACACTCCAACCTACAATGAGCAGTTCTTC. Residues: CAWKKSDTPTYNEQFF.

The chain has TRBV28 and TRBJ2-1; weak D call: TRBD2 (6 bases). V was shortened by 5 bases and J by 4 bases, with 6 bases between the two germline ends. The CDR3 runs to 12 residues. Germline CDR1 MDHEN, CDR2 SYDVKM. The CDR3 region has the DNA TGTGCCAGCAGTCGGGGGTACAATGAGCAGTTCTTC. Amino acid sequence: CASSRGYNEQFF.

The rearrangement uses TRBV28 and TRBJ2-7, with a weak D call TRBD2 (6 bases). CDR3 length equals 15 residues. CDR1 and CDR2 (germline): MDHEN, SYDVKM. Trimming took off 6 bases at V and 2 bases at J, with 17 bases between the two ends. The CDR3 nucleotides are TGTGCCAGCAGATCTCGGGAGAGGGTCCCCTACGAGCAGTACTTC. As protein: CASRSRERVPYEQYF.